This is a list of T cell receptor beta chains from one sample in a study of blood T cell repertoires in COVID-19. Generated by immunoSEQ multiplex PCR, the TCRdb table keeps only in-frame clones and is missing some. The sample has 240,000 or so clones; roughly 80% are singletons. Sequenced input: peripheral blood. The receptors come from a woman under 30 with acute or convalescent COVID-19. The CDR3 runs from the conserved cysteine through the conserved F or W.

v_call,j_call,cdr3_aa
TRBV19,TRBJ2-3,CASSIDGQADTQYF
TRBV5-6,TRBJ1-5,CASSFGTLNQPQHF
TRBV27,TRBJ2-1,CASSLLRLASYNEQFF
TRBV4-3,TRBJ2-7,CASSQDLGGEQYF
TRBV3-1/TRBV3-2,TRBJ2-4,CASSQTPQAGNIQYF
TRBV4-1,TRBJ1-2,CASSQFSSIYGYTF
TRBV3-1/TRBV3-2,TRBJ2-1,CASSQGLHNEQFF
TRBV7-8,TRBJ2-7,CASSPTASGRPQYF
TRBV5-1,TRBJ2-7,CASSSGQGAEEQYF
TRBV5-6,TRBJ1-2,CASSLVGPGQGARDYGYTF
TRBV13,TRBJ1-2,CASSPRTDLNYGYTF
TRBV12-5,TRBJ2-3,CASGLVTGGPTDTQYF
TRBV6-5,TRBJ1-1,CASRPQGRRTEAFF
TRBV3-1/TRBV3-2,TRBJ2-1,CASSHSGIAYNEQFF
TRBV27,TRBJ1-2,CASSFSSARYGYTF
TRBV13,TRBJ2-1,CASSQFVPGLAGWGAPYNEQFF
TRBV6-5,TRBJ1-1,CASSYKGDTEAFF
TRBV7-2,TRBJ2-3,CASSRQGDTQYF
TRBV7-2,TRBJ2-7,CASSLMREQYF
TRBV3-1/TRBV3-2,TRBJ1-6,CASSPGQGRSPLHF
TRBV28,TRBJ2-5,CASSLGGRQETQYF
TRBV12-3/TRBV12-4,TRBJ1-2,CASSRITGDGYTF
TRBV30,TRBJ1-1,CAWGPGNTEAFF
TRBV25-1,TRBJ2-2,CASSEYVGGMGRTGELFF
TRBV27,TRBJ2-7,CASSSAGTGGGEQYF
TRBV5-4,TRBJ1-1,CASATRDTEAFF
TRBV3-1/TRBV3-2,TRBJ1-3,CASSPTSSGNTIYF
TRBV11-2,TRBJ2-1,CASSHREETYNEQFF
TRBV5-1,TRBJ2-3,CASSFRDTQYF
TRBV7-2,TRBJ1-1,CASSQTGWVTEAFF
TRBV5-1,TRBJ1-2,CASSPEVTPNYGYTF
TRBV4-3,TRBJ2-7,CASSQGIGGQGTYEQYF
TRBV30,TRBJ2-7,CAWSPDILYEQYF
TRBV7-9,TRBJ2-4,CASSKDTDKNIQYF
TRBV7-9,TRBJ2-7,CASSLDYHEQYF
TRBV28,TRBJ2-2,CASSPTTGLVSGELFF
TRBV6-2/TRBV6-3,TRBJ2-7,CASSRPGTSLHEQYF
TRBV5-5,TRBJ1-1,CASSFPGGGTEAFF
TRBV19,TRBJ1-1,CASSGQKNTEAFF